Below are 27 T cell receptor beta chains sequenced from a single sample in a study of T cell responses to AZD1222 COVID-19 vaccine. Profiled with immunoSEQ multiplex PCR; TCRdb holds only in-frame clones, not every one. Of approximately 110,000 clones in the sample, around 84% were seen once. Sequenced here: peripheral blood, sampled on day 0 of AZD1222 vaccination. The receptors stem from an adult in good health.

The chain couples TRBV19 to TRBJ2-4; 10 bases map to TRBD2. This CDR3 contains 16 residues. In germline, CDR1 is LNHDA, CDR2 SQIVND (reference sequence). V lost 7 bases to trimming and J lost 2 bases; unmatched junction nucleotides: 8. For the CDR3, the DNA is TGTGCCAGTACGAGACAGCGGGGGGGGACCAAAAACATTCAGTACTTC. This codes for CASTRQRGGTKNIQYF.

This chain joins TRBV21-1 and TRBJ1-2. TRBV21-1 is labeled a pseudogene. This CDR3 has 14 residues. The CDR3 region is CASSKGVGPYGYTF. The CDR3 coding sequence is TGTGCCAGCAGCAAAGGCGTAGGGCCCTATGGCTACACCTTC.

The CDR3 loop is CASSLGAGSYEQYF. The CDR3 nucleotides are TGTGCCAGCAGTTTAGGGGCAGGATCCTACGAGCAGTACTTC. The chain has TRBV27 and TRBJ2-7, with a possible D match to TRBD1 (5 bases). V lost 2 bases to trimming and J lost 1 base, with 9 bases between them. This CDR3 spans 14 amino acids. The germline gives CDR1 MNHEY, CDR2 SMNVEV (reference sequence).

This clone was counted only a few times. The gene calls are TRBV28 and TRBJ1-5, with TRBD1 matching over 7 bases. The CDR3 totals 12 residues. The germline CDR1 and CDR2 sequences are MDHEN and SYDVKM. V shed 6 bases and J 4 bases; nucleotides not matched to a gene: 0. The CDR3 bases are TGTGCCAGCAGACAGGGGAATCAGCCCCAGCATTTT. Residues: CASRQGNQPQHF.

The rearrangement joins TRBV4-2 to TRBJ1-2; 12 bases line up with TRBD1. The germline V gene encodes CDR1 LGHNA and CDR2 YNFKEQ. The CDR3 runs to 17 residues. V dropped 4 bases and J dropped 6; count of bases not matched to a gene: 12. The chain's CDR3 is CASSPPGQGARVDGYTF. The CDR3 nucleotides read TGTGCCAGCAGCCCTCCGGGACAGGGGGCGCGGGTGGATGGCTACACCTTC.

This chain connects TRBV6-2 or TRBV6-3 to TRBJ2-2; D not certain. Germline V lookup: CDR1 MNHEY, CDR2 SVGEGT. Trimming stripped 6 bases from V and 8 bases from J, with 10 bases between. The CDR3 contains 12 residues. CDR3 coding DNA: TGTGCCAGCAGCCCGAATGTGGGGGAGCTGTTTTTT. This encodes CASSPNVGELFF.

This CDR3 is CASSFRQGENTIYF. Here the CDR3 DNA reads TGTGCCAGCAGCTTCCGACAGGGAGAAAACACCATATATTTT. The chain recombines TRBV7-2 with TRBJ1-3; TRBD1 matches at 7 bases. CDR3 length equals 14 residues. After removal of 3 bases from V and 6 bases from J, the junction contained 5 bases not matched to a gene. Germline V gene lookup returns CDR1 SGHTA and CDR2 FQGNSA.

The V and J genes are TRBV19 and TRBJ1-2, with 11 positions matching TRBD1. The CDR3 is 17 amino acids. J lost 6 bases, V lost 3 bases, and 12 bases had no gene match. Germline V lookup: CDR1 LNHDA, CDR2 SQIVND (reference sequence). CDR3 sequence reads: CASSIAGTGGIGDGYTF. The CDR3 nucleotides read TGTGCCAGTAGTATCGCGGGGACAGGGGGGATTGGCGATGGCTACACCTTC.

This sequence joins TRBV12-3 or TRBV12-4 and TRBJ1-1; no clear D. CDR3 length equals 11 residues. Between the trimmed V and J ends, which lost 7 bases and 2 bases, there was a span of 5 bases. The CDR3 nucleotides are TGTGCCAGCAAGATTAACACTGAAGCTTTCTTT. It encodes CASKINTEAFF.

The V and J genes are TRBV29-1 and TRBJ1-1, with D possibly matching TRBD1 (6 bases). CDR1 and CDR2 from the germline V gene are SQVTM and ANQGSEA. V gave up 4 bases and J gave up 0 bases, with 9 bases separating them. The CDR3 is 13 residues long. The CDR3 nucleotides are TGCAGCGTTGTTTGGGGGCTGAACACTGAAGCTTTCTTT. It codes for CSVVWGLNTEAFF.

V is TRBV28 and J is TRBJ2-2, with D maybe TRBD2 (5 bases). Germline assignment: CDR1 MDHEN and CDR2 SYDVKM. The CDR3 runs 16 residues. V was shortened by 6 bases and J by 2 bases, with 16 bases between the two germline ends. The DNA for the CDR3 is TGTGCCAGCAGGGAGGCAGGCGCCAAAAACACCGGGGAGCTGTTTTTT. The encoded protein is CASREAGAKNTGELFF.

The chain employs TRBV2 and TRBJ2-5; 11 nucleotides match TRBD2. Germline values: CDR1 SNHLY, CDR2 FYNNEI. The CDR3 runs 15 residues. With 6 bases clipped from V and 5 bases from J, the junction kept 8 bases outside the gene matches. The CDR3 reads CASSPTSGTRETQYF. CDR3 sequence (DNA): TGTGCCAGCAGCCCGACTAGCGGGACGCGGGAGACCCAGTACTTC.

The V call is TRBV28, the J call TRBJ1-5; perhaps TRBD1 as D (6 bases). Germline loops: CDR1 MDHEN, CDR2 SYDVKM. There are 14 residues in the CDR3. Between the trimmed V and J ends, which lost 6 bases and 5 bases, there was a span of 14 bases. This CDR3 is CASSGGAVYQPQHF. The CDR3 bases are TGTGCCAGCAGCGGGGGGGCCGTCTATCAGCCCCAGCATTTT.

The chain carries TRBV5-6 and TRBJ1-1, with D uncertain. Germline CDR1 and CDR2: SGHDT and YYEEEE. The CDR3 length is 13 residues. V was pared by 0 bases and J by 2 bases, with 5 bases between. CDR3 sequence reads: CASSLVVNTEAFF. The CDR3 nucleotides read TGTGCCAGCAGCTTGGTTGTAAACACTGAAGCTTTCTTT. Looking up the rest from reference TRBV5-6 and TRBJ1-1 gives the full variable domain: DAGVTQSPTHLIKTRGQQVTLRCSPKSGHDTVSWYQQALGQGPQFIFQYYEEEERQRGNFPDRFSGHQFPNYSSELNVNALLLGDSALYLCASSLVVNTEAFFGQGTRLTVV.

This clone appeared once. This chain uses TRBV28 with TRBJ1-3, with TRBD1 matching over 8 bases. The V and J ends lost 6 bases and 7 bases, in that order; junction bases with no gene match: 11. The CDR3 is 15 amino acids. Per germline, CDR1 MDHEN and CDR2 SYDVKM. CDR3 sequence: CASSPGQGPGNTIYF. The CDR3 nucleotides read TGTGCCAGCAGCCCCGGACAGGGTCCGGGCAACACCATATATTTT. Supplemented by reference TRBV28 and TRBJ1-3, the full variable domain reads DVKVTQSSRYLVKRTGEKVFLECVQDMDHENMFWYRQDPGLGLRLIYFSYDVKMKEKGDIPEGYSVSREKKERFSLILESASTNQTSMYLCASSPGQGPGNTIYFGEGSWLTVV.

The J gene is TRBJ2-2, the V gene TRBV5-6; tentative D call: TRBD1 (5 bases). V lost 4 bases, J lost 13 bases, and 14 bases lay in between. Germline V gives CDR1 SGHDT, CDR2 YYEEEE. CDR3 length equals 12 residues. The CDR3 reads CASSPGHLGLFF. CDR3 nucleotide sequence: TGTGCCAGCAGCCCCGGACACCTTGGGCTGTTTTTT.

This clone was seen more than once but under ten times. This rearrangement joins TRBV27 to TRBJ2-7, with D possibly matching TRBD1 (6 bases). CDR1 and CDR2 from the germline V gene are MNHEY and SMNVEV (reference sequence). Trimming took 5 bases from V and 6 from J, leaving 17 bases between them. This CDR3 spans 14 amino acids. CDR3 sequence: CASSPQAGVGEQYF. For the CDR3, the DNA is TGTGCCAGCAGTCCCCAGGCAGGGGTTGGCGAGCAGTACTTC.

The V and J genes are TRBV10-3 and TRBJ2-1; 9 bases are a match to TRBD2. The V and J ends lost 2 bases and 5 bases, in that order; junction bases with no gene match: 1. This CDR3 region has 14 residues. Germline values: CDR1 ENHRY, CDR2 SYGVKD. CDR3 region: CAISEASGDNEQFF. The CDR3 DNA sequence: TGTGCCATCAGTGAGGCTAGCGGGGACAATGAGCAGTTCTTC.

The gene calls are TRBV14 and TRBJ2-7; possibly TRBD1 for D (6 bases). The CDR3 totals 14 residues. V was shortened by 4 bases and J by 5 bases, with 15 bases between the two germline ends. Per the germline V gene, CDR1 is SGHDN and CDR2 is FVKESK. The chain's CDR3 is CASSRRTGSHEQYF. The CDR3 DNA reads TGTGCCAGCAGCCGCCGAACAGGGTCCCACGAGCAGTACTTC. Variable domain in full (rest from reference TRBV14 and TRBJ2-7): EAGVTQFPSHSVIEKGQTVTLRCDPISGHDNLYWYRRVMGKEIKFLLHFVKESKQDESGMPNNRFLAERTGGTYSTLKVQPAELEDSGVYFCASSRRTGSHEQYFGPGTRLTVT.

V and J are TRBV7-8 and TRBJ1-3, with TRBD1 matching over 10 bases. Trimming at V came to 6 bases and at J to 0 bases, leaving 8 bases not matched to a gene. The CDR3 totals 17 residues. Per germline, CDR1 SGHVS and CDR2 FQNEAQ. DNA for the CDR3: TGTGCCAGCAGTCGGGACAGGGGCTACCGCTCTGGAAACACCATATATTTT. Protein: CASSRDRGYRSGNTIYF.

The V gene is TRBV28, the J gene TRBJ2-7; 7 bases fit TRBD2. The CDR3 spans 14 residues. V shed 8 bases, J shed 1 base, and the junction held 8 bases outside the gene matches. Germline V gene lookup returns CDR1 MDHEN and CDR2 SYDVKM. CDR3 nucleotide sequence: TGTGCCAGCCAAAGAGCGGGATGGTCCTACGAGCAGTACTTC. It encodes CASQRAGWSYEQYF.

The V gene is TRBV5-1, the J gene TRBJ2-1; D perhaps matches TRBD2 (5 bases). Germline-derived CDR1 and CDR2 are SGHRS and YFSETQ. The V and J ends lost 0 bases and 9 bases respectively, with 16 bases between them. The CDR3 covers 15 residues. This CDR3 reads CASSLGSSLPVEQFF. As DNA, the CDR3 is TGCGCCAGCAGCTTGGGGTCTAGCTTGCCCGTTGAGCAGTTCTTC.

The chain's CDR3 is CASSETVSSYEQYF. In nucleotides, the CDR3 is TGTGCCAGCAGTGAGACGGTTAGCTCCTACGAGCAGTACTTC. The chain combines TRBV2 with TRBJ2-7, with D hard to call. CDR1 is SNHLY, CDR2 FYNNEI, per germline. The CDR3 is 14 residues long. V lost 3 bases, J lost 0 bases, and 9 bases lay in between.

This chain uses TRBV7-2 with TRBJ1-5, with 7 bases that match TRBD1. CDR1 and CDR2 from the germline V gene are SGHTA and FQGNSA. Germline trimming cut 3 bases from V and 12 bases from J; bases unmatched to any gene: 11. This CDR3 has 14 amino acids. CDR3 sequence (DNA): TGTGCCAGCAGCTTGGGGGACAGTTTCTTGCTCCAGCATTTT. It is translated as CASSLGDSFLLQHF.

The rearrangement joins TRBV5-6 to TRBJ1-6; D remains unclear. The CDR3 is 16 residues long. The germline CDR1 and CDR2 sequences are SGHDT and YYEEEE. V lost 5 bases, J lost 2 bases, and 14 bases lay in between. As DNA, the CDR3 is TGTGCCAGCAGAGGCGGCTTTAGGACCTATAATTCACCCCTCCACTTT. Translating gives CASRGGFRTYNSPLHF.

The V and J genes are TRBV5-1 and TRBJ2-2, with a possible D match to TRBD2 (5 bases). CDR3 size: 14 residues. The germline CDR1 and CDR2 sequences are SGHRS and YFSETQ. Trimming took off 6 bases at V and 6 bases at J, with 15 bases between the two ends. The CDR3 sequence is CASTEAAGPGELFF. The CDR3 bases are TGCGCCAGCACGGAGGCGGCGGGCCCCGGGGAGCTGTTTTTT.

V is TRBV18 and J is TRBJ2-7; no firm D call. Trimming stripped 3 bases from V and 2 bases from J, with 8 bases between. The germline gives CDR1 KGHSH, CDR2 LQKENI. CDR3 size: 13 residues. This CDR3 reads CASSPGSTYEQYF. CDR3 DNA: TGTGCCAGCTCACCCGGTTCAACCTACGAGCAGTACTTC.